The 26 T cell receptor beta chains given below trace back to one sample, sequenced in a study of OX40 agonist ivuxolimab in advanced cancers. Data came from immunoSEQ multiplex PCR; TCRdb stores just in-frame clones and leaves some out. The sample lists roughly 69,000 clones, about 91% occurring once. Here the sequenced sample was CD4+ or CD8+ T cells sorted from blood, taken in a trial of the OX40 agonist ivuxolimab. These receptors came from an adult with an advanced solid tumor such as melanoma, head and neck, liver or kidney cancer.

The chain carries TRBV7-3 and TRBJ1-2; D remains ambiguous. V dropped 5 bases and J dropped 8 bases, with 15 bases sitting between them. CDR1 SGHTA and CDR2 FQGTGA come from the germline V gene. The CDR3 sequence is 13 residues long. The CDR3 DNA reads TGTGCCAGCAGCGAGGACGGTGCGAGGGGCTACACCTTC. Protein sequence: CASSEDGARGYTF.

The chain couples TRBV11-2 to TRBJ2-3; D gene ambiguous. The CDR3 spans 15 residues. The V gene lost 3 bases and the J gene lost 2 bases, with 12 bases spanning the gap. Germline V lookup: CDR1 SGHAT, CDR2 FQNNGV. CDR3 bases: TGTGCCAGCAGCTTGGCTGCAGTGAACACAGATACGCAGTATTTT. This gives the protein CASSLAAVNTDTQYF. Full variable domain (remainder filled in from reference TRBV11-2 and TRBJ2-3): EAGVAQSPRYKIIEKRQSVAFWCNPISGHATLYWYQQILGQGPKLLIQFQNNGVVDDSQLPKDRFSAERLKGVDSTLKIQPAKLEDSAVYLCASSLAAVNTDTQYFGPGTRLTVL.

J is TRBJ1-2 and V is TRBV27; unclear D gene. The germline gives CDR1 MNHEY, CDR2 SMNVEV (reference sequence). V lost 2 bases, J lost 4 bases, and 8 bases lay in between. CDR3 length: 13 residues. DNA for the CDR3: TGTGCCAGCAGTTTAACGGGGTCCTATGGCTACACCTTC. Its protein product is CASSLTGSYGYTF.

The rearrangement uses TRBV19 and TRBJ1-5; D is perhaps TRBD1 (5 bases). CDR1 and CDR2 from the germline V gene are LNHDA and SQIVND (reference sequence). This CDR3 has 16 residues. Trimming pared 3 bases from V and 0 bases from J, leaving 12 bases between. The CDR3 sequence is CASSIIRGYSNQPQHF. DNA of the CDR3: TGTGCCAGTAGTATTATAAGGGGATATAGCAATCAGCCCCAGCATTTT.

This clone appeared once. CDR3 nucleotide sequence: TGTGCCAGTAGTTTCACGCGACAGGGTTACGAGCAGTACTTC. Its protein product is CASSFTRQGYEQYF. The rearrangement links TRBV19 to TRBJ2-7, with 7 bases lining up with TRBD1. Germline V CDR1 and CDR2: LNHDA, SQIVND (reference sequence). The CDR3 consists of 14 residues. With V trimmed by 5 bases and J by 4 bases, 8 bases remained unmatched.

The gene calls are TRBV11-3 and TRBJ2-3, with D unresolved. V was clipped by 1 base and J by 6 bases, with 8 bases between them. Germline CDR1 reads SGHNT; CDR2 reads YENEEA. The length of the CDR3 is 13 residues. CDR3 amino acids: CASSLGWGDTQYF. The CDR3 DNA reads TGTGCCAGCAGCTTAGGGTGGGGTGATACGCAGTATTTT.

CDR3 bases: TGTGCCAGCAGCTTACTGCGGGCGAGCTCCTACAATGAGCAGTTCTTC. This sequence encodes CASSLLRASSYNEQFF. The V and J genes are TRBV7-6 and TRBJ2-1; maybe TRBD2 (5 bases). The V gene's germline CDR1 is SGHVS and CDR2 FNYEAQ. V was shortened by 2 bases and J by 0 bases, with 11 bases between the two germline ends. This CDR3 region has 16 residues.

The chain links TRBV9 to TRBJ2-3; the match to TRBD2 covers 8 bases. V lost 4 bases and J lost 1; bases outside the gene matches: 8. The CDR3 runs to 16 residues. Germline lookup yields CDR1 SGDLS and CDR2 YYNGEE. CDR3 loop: CASSSPQAGGTDTQYF. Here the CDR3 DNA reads TGTGCCAGCAGCTCTCCCCAAGCGGGGGGCACAGATACGCAGTATTTT. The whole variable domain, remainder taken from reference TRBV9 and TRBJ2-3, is DSGVTQTPKHLITATGQRVTLRCSPRSGDLSVYWYQQSLDQGLQFLIQYYNGEERAKGNILERFSAQQFPDLHSELNLSSLELGDSALYFCASSSPQAGGTDTQYFGPGTRLTVL.

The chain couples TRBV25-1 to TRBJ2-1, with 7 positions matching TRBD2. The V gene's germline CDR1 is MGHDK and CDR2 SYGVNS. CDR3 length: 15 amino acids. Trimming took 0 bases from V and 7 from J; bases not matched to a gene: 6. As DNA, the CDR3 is TGTGCCAGCAGTGAATACGGCGGGAGCCGTAATGAGCAGTTCTTC. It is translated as CASSEYGGSRNEQFF.

CDR3 residues: CASSTGYAYGYTF. CDR3 nucleotide sequence: TGTGCCAGCAGTACAGGGTACGCCTATGGCTACACCTTC. The J gene is TRBJ1-2, the V gene TRBV6-5; D is possibly TRBD1 (6 bases). V shed 5 bases and J shed 4 bases, with 11 bases lying between them. Germline V gene data show CDR1 as MNHEY and CDR2 as SVGAGI. The CDR3 runs to 13 residues.

In DNA form, the CDR3 reads TGTGCCAGCAGCTTAGGGACAGGGGGCGTTCACGAGCAGTACTTC. This codes for CASSLGTGGVHEQYF. This rearrangement joins TRBV11-2 to TRBJ2-7; 11 bases agree with TRBD1. After removal of 1 base from V and 5 bases from J, the junction contained 4 bases not matched to a gene. This CDR3 has 15 amino acids. The germline V gene encodes CDR1 SGHAT and CDR2 FQNNGV.

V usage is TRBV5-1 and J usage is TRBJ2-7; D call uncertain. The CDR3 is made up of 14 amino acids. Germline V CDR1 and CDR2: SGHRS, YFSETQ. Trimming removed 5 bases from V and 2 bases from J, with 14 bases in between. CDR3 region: CASSSDRRPYEQYF. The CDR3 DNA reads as TGCGCCAGCAGTTCGGATCGTCGTCCCTACGAGCAGTACTTC.

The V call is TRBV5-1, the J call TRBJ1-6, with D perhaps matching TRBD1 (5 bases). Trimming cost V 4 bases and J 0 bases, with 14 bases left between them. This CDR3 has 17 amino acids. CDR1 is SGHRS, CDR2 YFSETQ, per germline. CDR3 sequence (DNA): TGCGCCAGCAGCCCGGGACCCATAAGCTCCTATAATTCACCCCTCCACTTT. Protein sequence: CASSPGPISSYNSPLHF. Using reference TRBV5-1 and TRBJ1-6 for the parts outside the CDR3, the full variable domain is KAGVTQTPRYLIKTRGQQVTLSCSPISGHRSVSWYQQTPGQGLQFLFEYFSETQRNKGNFPGRFSGRQFSNSRSEMNVSTLELGDSALYLCASSPGPISSYNSPLHFGNGTRLTVT.

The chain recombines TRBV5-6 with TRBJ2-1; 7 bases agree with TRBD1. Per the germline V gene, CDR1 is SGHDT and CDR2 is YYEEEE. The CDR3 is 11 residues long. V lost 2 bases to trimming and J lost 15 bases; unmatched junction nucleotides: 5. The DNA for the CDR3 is TGTGCCAGCAGCTTTGGGACAGAGGGGTTCTTC. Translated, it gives CASSFGTEGFF.

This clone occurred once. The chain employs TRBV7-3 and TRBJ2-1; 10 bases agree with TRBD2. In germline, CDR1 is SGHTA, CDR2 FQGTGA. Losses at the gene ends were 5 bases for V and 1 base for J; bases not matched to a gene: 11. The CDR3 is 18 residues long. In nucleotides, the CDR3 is TGTGCCAGCAGCCCCTTAGCGGGAGGAGCCTCATCCTACAATGAGCAGTTCTTC. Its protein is CASSPLAGGASSYNEQFF. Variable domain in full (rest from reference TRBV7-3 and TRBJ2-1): GAGVSQTPSNKVTEKGKYVELRCDPISGHTALYWYRQSLGQGPEFLIYFQGTGAADDSGLPNDRFFAVRPEGSVSTLKIQRTERGDSAVYLCASSPLAGGASSYNEQFFGPGTRLTVL.

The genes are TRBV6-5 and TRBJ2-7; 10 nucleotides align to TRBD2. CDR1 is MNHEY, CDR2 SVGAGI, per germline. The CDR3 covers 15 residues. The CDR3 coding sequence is TGTGCCAGCAGTAACCTAGCGGGGGACCTCTACGGGCAGTACGTC. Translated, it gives CASSNLAGDLYGQYV.

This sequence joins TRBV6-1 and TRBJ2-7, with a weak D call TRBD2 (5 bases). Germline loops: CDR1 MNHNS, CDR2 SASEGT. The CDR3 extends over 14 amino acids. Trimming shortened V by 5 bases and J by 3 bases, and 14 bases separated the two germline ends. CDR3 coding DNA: TGTGCCAGCAGTAGGGCAGGAGAGGGCTACGAGCAGTACGTC. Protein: CASSRAGEGYEQYV.

Here the CDR3 reads CASSTRGGFNEQFF. CDR3 in DNA: TGCGCCAGCAGCACGCGGGGGGGATTCAATGAGCAGTTCTTC. This sequence joins TRBV5-1 and TRBJ2-1, with TRBD2 matching over 9 bases. V trimming: 4 bases; J trimming: 6 bases; junction bases outside the gene matches: 5. The CDR3 extends over 14 amino acids. Germline V gives CDR1 SGHRS, CDR2 YFSETQ. Full variable domain (rest looked up from reference TRBV5-1 and TRBJ2-1): KAGVTQTPRYLIKTRGQQVTLSCSPISGHRSVSWYQQTPGQGLQFLFEYFSETQRNKGNFPGRFSGRQFSNSRSEMNVSTLELGDSALYLCASSTRGGFNEQFFGPGTRLTVL.

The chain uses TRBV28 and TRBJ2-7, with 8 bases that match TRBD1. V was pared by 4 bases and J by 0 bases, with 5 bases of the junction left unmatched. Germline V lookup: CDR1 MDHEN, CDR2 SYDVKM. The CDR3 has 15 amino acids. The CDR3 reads CASSSRTGPSYEQYF. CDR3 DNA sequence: TGTGCCAGCAGTTCCAGGACAGGGCCCTCCTACGAGCAGTACTTC.

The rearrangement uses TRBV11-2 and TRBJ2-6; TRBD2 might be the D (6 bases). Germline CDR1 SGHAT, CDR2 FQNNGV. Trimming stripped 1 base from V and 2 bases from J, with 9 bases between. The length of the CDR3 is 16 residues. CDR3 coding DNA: TGTGCCAGCAGCTTAGGGACGGGGGCTGGGGCCAACGTCCTGACTTTC. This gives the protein CASSLGTGAGANVLTF.

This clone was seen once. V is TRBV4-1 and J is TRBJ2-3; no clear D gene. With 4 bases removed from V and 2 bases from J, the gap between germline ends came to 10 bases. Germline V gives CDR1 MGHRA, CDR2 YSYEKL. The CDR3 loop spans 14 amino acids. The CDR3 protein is CASSPPSTTDTQYF. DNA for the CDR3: TGCGCCAGCAGCCCCCCCAGCACCACAGATACGCAGTATTTT.

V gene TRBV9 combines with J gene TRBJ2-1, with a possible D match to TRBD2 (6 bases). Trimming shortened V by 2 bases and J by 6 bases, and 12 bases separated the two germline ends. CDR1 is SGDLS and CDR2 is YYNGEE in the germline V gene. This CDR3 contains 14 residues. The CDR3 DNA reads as TGTGCCAGCAGCGTTCGGCTAGCGAGCAATGAGCAGTTCTTC. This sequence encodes CASSVRLASNEQFF. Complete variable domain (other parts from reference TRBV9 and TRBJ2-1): DSGVTQTPKHLITATGQRVTLRCSPRSGDLSVYWYQQSLDQGLQFLIQYYNGEERAKGNILERFSAQQFPDLHSELNLSSLELGDSALYFCASSVRLASNEQFFGPGTRLTVL.

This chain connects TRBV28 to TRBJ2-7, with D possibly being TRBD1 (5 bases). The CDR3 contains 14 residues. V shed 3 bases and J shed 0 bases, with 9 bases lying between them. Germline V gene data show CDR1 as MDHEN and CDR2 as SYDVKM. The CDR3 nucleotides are TGTGCCAGCAGTTTGGGTGGGGCCTCCTACGAGCAGTACTTC. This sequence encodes CASSLGGASYEQYF.

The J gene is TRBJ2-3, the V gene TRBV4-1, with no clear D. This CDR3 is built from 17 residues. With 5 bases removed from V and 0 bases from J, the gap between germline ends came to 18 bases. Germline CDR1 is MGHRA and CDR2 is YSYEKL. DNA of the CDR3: TGCGCCAGCAGCGACACCCAGAGGTCCCCCAGCACAGATACGCAGTATTTT. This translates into CASSDTQRSPSTDTQYF.

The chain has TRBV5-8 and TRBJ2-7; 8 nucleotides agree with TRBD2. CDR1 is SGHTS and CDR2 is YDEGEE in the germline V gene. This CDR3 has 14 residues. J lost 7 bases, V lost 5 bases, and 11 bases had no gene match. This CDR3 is CASSQPGLGSEQYF. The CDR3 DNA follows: TGTGCCAGCAGTCAACCGGGACTAGGGAGTGAGCAGTACTTC.

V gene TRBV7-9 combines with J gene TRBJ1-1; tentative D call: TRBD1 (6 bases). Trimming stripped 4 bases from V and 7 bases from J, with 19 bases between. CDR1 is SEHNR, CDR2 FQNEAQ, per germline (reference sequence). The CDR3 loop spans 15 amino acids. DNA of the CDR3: TGTGCCAGCAGCTCGTGGGCGGGGGCGAAGGGTGAAGCTTTCTTT. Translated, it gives CASSSWAGAKGEAFF.